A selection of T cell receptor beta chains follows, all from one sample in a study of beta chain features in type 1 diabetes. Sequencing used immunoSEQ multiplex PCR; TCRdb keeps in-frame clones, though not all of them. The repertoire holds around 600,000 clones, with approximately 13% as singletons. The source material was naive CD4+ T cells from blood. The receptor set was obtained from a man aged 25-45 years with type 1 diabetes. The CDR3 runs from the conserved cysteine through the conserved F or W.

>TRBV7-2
CASSLEQGANQPQHF
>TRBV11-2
CASSLLTGTGAYEQYF
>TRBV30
CAWSVDSGNTIYF
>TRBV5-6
CASSFGVNLNNEQFF
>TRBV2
CASSENSREGIQYF
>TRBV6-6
CASSRETGLSGYTF
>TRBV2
CASSDPVSGTYNEQFF
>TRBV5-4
CASSLGQGLDTQYF
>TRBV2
CASSLGVAVTEAFF
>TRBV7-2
CASSLGLARTDTQYF
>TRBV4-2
CASSQSLARETQYF
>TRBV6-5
CASSYEAFAGQFF
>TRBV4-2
CASSQGGGGYNEQFF
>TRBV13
CASSALGPGNTIYF
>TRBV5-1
CASSWESADTEAFF
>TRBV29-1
CSVYGTRALTDTQYF
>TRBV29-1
CSAGPAANEKLFF
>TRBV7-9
CASSSRTGRRATYNEQFF